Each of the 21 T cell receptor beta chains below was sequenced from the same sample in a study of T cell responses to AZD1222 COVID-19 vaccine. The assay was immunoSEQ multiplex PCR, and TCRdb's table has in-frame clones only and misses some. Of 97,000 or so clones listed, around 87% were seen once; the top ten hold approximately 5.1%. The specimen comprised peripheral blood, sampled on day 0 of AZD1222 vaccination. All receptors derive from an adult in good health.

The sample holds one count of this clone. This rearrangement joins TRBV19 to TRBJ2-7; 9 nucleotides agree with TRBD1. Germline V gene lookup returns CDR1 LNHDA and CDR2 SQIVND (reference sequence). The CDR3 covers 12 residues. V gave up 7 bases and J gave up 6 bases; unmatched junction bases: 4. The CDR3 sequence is CASTGQGSEQYF. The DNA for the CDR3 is TGTGCCAGTACCGGACAGGGGAGCGAGCAGTACTTC.

CDR3 protein: CASSTGGASYNEQFF. The CDR3 nucleotides are TGTGCCAGCAGCACCGGGGGGGCCTCCTACAATGAGCAGTTCTTC. This chain uses TRBV13 with TRBJ2-1; 8 nucleotides agree with TRBD2. The CDR3 totals 15 residues. Germline V lookup: CDR1 PRHDT, CDR2 FYEKMQ (reference sequence). The V gene end was trimmed by 5 bases and the J gene end by 0 bases; junction bases not matched to a gene: 3.

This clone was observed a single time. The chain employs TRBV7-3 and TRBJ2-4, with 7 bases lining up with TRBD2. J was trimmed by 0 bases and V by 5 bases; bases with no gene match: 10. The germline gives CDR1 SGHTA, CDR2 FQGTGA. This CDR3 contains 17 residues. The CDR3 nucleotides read TGTGCCAGCAGCCCAGGGCAAGCGGGGTTAGCCAAAAACATTCAGTACTTC. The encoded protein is CASSPGQAGLAKNIQYF.

Here the CDR3 reads CASRKTGGNEQFF. DNA of the CDR3: TGTGCCAGCAGGAAAACAGGGGGCAATGAGCAGTTCTTC. This chain uses TRBV27 with TRBJ2-1; TRBD1 aligns across 8 bases. V lost 6 bases, J lost 6 bases, and 4 bases stayed unmatched. Germline CDR1 reads MNHEY; CDR2 reads SMNVEV (reference sequence). This CDR3 is 13 amino acids long.

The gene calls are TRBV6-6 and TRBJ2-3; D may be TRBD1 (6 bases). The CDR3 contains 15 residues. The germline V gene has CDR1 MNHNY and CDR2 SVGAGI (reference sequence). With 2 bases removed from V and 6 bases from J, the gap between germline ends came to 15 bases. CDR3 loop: CASSYNVQGWDTQYF. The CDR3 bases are TGTGCCAGCAGTTACAACGTACAGGGTTGGGATACGCAGTATTTT.

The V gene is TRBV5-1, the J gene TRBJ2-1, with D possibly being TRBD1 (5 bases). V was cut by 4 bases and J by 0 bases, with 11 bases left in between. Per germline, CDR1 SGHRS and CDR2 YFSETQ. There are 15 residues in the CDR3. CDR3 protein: CASSPDSSSYNEQFF. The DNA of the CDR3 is TGCGCCAGCAGCCCCGACAGCAGCTCCTACAATGAGCAGTTCTTC.

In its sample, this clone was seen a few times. CDR3: CASSLGHVAGGVRDYEQYF. For the CDR3, the DNA is TGTGCCAGCAGCTTAGGGCATGTAGCGGGAGGAGTCCGCGATTACGAGCAGTACTTC. V is TRBV7-8 and J is TRBJ2-7, with 10 bases fitting TRBD2. The CDR3 sequence is 19 residues long. CDR1 is SGHVS, CDR2 FQNEAQ, per germline. Germline trimming cut 1 base from V and 4 bases from J; bases unmatched to any gene: 16.

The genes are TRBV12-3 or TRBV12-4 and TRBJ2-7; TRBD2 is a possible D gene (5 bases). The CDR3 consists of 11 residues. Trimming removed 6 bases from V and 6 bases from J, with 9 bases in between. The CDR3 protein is CASSSEGEQYF. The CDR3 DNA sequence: TGTGCCAGCAGCAGTGAGGGCGAGCAGTACTTC.

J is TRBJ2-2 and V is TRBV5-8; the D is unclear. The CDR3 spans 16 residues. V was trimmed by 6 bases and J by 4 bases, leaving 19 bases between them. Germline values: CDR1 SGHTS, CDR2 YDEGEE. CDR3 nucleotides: TGTGCCAGCACAGGCTACCGGGTCGATCTCACCGGGGAGCTGTTTTTT. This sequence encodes CASTGYRVDLTGELFF.

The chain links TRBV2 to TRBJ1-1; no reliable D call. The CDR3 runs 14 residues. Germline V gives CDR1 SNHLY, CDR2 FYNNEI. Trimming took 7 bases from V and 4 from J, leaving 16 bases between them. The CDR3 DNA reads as TGTGCCAGCACCCCAGGAGGGCGGGCCACTGAAGCTTTCTTT. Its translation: CASTPGGRATEAFF. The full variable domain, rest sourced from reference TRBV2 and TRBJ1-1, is EPEVTQTPSHQVTQMGQEVILRCVPISNHLYFYWYRQILGQKVEFLVSFYNNEISEKSEIFDDQFSVERPDGSNFTLKIRSTKLEDSAMYFCASTPGGRATEAFFGQGTRLTVV.

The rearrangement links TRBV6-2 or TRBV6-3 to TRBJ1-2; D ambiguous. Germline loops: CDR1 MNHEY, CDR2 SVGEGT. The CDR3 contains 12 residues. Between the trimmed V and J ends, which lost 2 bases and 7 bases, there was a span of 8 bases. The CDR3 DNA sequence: TGTGCCAGCAGTTACAGATGGGGTGGCTACACCTTC. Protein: CASSYRWGGYTF.

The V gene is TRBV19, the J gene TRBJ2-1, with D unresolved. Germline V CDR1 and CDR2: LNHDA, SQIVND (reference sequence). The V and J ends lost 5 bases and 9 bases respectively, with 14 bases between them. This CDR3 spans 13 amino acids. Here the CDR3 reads CASSDRLPREQFF. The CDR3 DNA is TGTGCCAGTAGTGATCGACTGCCTCGTGAGCAGTTCTTC.

The CDR3 nucleotides are TGTGCCATCAGTGAATTGACCGCTGGAAACACCATATATTTT. This sequence encodes CAISELTAGNTIYF. The chain uses TRBV10-3 and TRBJ1-3, with D uncertain. Trimming shortened V by 3 bases and J by 2 bases, and 8 bases separated the two germline ends. The CDR3 covers 14 residues. In germline, CDR1 is ENHRY, CDR2 SYGVKD.

The CDR3 sequence is CASSLGVAGASSYNEQFF. CDR3 sequence (DNA): TGTGCCAGCAGCTTAGGGGTAGCGGGGGCCAGCTCCTACAATGAGCAGTTCTTC. The chain uses TRBV7-2 and TRBJ2-1, with 9 bases fitting TRBD2. With 1 base clipped from V and 0 bases from J, the junction kept 7 bases outside the gene matches. The germline CDR1 and CDR2 sequences are SGHTA and FQGNSA. This CDR3 comprises 18 residues.

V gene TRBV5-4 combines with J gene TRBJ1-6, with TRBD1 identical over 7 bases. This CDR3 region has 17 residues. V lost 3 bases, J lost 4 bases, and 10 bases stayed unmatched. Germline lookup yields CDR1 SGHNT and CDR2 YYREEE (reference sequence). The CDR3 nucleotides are TGTGCCAGCAGCTCCAAAACCGGGACAGATTATAATTCACCCCTCCACTTT. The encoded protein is CASSSKTGTDYNSPLHF. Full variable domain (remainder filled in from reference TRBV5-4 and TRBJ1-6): ETGVTQSPTHLIKTRGQQVTLRCSSQSGHNTVSWYQQALGQGPQFIFQYYREEENGRGNFPPRFSGLQFPNYSSELNVNALELDDSALYLCASSSKTGTDYNSPLHFGNGTRLTVT.

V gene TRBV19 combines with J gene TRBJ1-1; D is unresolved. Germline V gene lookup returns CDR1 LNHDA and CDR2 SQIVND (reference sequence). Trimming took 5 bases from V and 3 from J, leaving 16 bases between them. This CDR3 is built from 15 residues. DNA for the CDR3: TGTGCCAGTAGTCCCATAGGGAGACGCTACACTGAAGCTTTCTTT. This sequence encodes CASSPIGRRYTEAFF.

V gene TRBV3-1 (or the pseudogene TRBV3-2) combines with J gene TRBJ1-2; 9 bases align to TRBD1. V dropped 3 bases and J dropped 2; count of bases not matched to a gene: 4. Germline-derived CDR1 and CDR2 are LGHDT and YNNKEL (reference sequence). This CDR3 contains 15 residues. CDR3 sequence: CASSQDRGQNYGYTF. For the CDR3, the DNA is TGTGCCAGCAGCCAGGACAGGGGTCAAAACTATGGCTACACCTTC.

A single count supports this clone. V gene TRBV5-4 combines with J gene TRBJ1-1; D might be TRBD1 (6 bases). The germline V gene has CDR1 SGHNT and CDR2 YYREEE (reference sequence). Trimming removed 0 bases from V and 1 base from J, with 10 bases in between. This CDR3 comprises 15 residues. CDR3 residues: CASSLAEQGNTEAFF. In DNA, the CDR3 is TGTGCCAGCAGCTTGGCCGAACAGGGGAACACTGAAGCTTTCTTT.

The CDR3 nucleotides are TGTGCCAGCAGCCAAGGGGTGACTAGCGGGCAAGAGACCCAGTACTTC. Its protein product is CASSQGVTSGQETQYF. The chain employs TRBV14 and TRBJ2-5; 10 bases are shared with TRBD2. The germline CDR1 and CDR2 sequences are SGHDN and FVKESK. V gave up 1 base and J gave up 2 bases; unmatched junction bases: 4. The CDR3 runs to 16 residues.

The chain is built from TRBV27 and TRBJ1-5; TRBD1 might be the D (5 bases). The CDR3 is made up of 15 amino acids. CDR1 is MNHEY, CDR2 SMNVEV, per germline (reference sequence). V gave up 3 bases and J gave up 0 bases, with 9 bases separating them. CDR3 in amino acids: CASSFKGYSNQPQHF. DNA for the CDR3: TGTGCCAGCAGTTTTAAGGGGTATAGCAATCAGCCCCAGCATTTT.

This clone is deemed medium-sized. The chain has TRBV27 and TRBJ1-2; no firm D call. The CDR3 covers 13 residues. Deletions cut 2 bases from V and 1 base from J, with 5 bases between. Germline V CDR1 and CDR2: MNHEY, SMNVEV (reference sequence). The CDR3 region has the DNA TGTGCCAGCAGTTTAGAGGGTAACTATGGCTACACCTTC. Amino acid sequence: CASSLEGNYGYTF.